The clone carrying this T cell receptor beta chain was counted ten times or more. Antigen specificity is unknown. The entry originates in a study of early T cells in non-severe SARS-CoV-2 infection. V lost 1 base, J lost 3 bases, and 11 bases lay in between. Germline V lookup: CDR1 LNHDA, CDR2 SQIVND (reference sequence). The CDR3 consists of 15 residues. cDNA molecules, individually, were tagged with unique molecular identifiers. A single record per CDR3 protein comes from TCRdb applying MiXCR to the 5' RACE reads. This table holds more than 90,000 distinct CDR3 sequences, 8% to 13% found once. Broader study findings: Anti-spike CD8 responses were favored in VDJdb matching, and private and CD4 specificities were missed.

This sequence was found in an adult who was a healthcare worker with PCR-confirmed SARS-CoV-2 infection or an uninfected control (not recorded which). This chain joins TRBV19 and TRBJ2-3, with D perhaps TRBD2 (6 bases). Material: whole blood. The CDR3 region is CASSIGGTPTDTQYF. In DNA form, the CDR3 reads TGTGCCAGTAGTATAGGGGGGACTCCTACAGATACGCAGTATTTT.